This TCR beta chain originates from a study of OX40 agonist ivuxolimab in advanced cancers. At the level of the study: From about 20 to 79 years was the age range, with a mean of 60 years, and approximately 84% were male.

Enrollment shut out patients with autoimmune disease history or systemic immunosuppression. Clones were sequenced by immunoSEQ multiplex PCR, and TCRdb holds only the in-frame ones, with some missing. This sample has about 48,000 clones; more than 65% occur once, and the top ten carry approximately 2%. With respect to this clone: Its antigen is not identified.

The CDR3 is made up of 13 amino acids. V gave up 4 bases and J gave up 8 bases, with 12 bases separating them. CDR1 GTSNPN and CDR2 SVGIG come from the germline V gene (reference sequence). Findings and caveats of the study: At 0.1 to 3.0 mg/kg and by week 6, clonal expansion occurred in CD4+ and CD8+ blood T cells.

The origin of this receptor is an adult with an advanced solid tumor such as melanoma, head and neck, liver or kidney cancer. The specimen comprised CD4+ or CD8+ T cells sorted from blood, sampled in a trial of the OX40 agonist ivuxolimab. V is TRBV30 and J is TRBJ1-6; possible D gene TRBD1, 6 bases. CDR3 in DNA: TGTGCCTGGAACCGGGACAAGGATTCACCCCTCCACTTT. As protein: CAWNRDKDSPLHF.